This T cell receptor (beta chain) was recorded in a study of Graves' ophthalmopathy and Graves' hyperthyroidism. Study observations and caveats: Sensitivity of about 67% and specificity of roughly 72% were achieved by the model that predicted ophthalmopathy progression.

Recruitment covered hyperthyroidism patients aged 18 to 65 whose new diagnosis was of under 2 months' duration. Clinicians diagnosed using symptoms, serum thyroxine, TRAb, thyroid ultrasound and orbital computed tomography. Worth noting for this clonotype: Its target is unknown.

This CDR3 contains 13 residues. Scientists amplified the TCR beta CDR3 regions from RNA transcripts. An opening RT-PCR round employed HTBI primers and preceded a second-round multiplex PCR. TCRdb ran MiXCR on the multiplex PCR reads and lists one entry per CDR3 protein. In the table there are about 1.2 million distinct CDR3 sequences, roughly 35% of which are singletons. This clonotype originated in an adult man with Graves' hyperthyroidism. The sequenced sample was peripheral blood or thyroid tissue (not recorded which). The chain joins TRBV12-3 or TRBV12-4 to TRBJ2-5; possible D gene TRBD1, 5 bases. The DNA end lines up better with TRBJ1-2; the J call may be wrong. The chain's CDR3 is CASSPLGVGGYTF. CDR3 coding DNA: TGTGCCAGCAGTCCCCTAGGGGTAGGGGGCTACACCTTC.